This T cell receptor beta chain was retrieved from a study of blood T cell repertoires in COVID-19. Turning to this clone: Other DNA sequences in the same sample also yield this CDR3.

TCRdb's table, derived via immunoSEQ multiplex PCR, lists solely in-frame clones and lacks some. The repertoire holds some 180,000 clones, with 84% as singletons. The CDR3 has 15 amino acids. Germline V gene lookup returns CDR1 SGHTA and CDR2 FQGTGA. Trimming at V came to 4 bases and at J to 1 base, leaving 2 bases not matched to a gene. What was sequenced was PBMCs or T cells enriched from blood (not recorded which). This TCR was sampled from a young woman who had been exposed to COVID-19. J is TRBJ2-1 and V is TRBV7-3; 9 bases line up with TRBD1. CDR3 coding DNA: TGTGCCAGCAGCTGGGGACAGGGATCCTACAATGAGCAGTTCTTC. Protein sequence: CASSWGQGSYNEQFF.